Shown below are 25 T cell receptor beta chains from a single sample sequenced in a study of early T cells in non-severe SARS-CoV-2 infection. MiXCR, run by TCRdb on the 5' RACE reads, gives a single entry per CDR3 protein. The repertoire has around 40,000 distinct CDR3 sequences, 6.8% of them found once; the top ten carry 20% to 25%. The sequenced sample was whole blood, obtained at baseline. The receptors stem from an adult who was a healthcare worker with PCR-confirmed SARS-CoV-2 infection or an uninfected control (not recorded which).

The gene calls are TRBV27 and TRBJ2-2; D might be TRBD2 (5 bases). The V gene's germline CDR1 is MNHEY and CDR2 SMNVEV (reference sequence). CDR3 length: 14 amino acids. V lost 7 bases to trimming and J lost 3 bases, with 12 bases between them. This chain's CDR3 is CASMGGRYTGELFF. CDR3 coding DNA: TGTGCCAGCATGGGCGGGCGGTACACCGGGGAGCTGTTTTTT.

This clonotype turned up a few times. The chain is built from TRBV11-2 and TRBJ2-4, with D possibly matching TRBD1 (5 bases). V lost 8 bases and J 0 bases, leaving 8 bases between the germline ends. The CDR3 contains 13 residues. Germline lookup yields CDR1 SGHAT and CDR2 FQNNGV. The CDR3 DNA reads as TGTGCCAGCCTAGGGGTAGCCAAAAACATTCAGTACTTC. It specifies CASLGVAKNIQYF.

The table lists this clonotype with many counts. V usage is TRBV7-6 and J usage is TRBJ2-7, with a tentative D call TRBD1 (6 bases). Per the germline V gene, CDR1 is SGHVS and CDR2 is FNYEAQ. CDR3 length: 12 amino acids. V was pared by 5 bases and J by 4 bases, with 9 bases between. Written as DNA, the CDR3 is TGTGCCAGCAGCCTTAGGGGGTACGAGCAGTACTTC. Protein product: CASSLRGYEQYF.

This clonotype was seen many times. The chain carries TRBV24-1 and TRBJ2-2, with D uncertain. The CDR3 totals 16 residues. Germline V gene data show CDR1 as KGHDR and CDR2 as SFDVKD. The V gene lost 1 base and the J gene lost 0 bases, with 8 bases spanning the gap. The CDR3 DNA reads TGTGCCACCAGTGATTTCGCAGGAACGAACACCGGGGAGCTGTTTTTT. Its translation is CATSDFAGTNTGELFF.

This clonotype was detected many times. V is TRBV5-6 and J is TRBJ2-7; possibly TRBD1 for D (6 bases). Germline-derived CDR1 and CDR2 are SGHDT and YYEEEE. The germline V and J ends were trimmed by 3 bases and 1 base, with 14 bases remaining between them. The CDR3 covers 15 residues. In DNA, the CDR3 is TGTGCCAGCAGCTCACAGGGTTGGGGGTCCTACGAGCAGTACTTC. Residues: CASSSQGWGSYEQYF.

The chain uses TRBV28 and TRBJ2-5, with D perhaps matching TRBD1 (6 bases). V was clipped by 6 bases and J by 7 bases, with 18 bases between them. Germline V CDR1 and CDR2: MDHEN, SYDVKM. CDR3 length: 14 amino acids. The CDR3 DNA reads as TGTGCCAGCAGCCGGACAGACAAGATTGGGACCCAGTACTTC. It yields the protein CASSRTDKIGTQYF.

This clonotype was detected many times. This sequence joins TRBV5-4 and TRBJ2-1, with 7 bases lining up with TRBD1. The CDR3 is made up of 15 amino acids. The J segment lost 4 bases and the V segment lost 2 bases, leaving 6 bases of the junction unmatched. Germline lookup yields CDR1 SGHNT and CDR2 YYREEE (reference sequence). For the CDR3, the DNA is TGTGCCAGCAGCTTCCCGGACAGGCGATACAATGAGCAGTTCTTC. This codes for CASSFPDRRYNEQFF.

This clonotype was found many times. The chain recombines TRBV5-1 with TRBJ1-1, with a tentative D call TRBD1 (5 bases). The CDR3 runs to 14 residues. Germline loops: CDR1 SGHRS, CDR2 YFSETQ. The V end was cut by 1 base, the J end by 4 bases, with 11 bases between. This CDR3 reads CASSLRGDGTEAFF. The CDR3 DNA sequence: TGCGCCAGCAGCTTGAGGGGAGACGGCACTGAAGCTTTCTTT.

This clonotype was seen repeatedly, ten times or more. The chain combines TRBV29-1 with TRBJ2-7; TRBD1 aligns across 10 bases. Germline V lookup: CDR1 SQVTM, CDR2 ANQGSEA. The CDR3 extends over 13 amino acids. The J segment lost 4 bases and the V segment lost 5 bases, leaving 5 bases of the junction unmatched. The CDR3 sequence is CSVQGTGVYEQYF. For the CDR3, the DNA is TGCAGCGTTCAGGGGACAGGGGTATACGAGCAGTACTTC.

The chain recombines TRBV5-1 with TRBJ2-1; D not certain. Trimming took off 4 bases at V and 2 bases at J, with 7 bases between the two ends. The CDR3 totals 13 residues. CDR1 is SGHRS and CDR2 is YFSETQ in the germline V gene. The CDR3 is CASSGDPYNEQFF. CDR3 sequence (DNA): TGCGCCAGCAGCGGAGATCCCTACAATGAGCAGTTCTTC.

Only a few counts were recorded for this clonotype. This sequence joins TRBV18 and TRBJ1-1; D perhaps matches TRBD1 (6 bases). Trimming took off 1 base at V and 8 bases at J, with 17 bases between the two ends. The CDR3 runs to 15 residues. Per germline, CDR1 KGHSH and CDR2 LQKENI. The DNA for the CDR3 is TGTGCCAGCTCACCACAAGCAGGGGCTGAGACCGAAGCTTTCTTT. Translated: CASSPQAGAETEAFF.

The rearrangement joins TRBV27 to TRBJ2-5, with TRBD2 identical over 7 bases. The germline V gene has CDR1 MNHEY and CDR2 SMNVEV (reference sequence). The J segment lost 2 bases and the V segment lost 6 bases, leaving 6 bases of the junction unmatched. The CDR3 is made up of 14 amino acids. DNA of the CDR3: TGTGCCAGCAGCTTTAACGGGGGGCAAGAGACCCAGTACTTC. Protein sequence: CASSFNGGQETQYF.

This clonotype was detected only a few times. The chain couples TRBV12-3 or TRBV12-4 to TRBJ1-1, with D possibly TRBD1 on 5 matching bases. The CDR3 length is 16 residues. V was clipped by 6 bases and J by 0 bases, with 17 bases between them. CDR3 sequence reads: CASRLNRQIMNTEAFF. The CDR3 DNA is TGTGCCAGCAGACTCAATCGACAGATCATGAACACTGAAGCTTTCTTT.

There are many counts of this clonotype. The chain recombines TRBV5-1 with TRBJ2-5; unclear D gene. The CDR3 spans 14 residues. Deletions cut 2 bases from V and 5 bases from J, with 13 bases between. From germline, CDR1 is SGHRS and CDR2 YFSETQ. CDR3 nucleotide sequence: TGCGCCAGCAGCTTTGGGGTGTCGGCCGAGACCCAGTACTTC. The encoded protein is CASSFGVSAETQYF.

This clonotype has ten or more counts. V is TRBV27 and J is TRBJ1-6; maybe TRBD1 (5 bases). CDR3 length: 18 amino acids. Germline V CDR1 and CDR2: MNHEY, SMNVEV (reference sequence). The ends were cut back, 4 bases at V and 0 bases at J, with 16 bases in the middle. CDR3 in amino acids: CASSSRRGSSSYNSPLHF. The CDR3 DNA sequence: TGTGCCAGCAGTTCCCGCCGGGGCAGCAGCTCCTATAATTCACCCCTCCACTTT.

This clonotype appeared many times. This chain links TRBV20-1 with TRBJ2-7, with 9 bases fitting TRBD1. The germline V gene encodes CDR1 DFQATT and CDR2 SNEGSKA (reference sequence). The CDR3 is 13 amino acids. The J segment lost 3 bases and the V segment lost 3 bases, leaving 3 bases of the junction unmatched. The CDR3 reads CSASGDRDYEQYF. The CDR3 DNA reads TGCAGTGCTAGTGGGGACAGGGACTACGAGCAGTACTTC.

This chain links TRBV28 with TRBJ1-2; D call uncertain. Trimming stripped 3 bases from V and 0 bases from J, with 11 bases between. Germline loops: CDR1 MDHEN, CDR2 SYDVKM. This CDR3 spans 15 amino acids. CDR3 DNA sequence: TGTGCCAGCAGTTTTTTCCGCAGAACTAACTATGGCTACACCTTC. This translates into CASSFFRRTNYGYTF.

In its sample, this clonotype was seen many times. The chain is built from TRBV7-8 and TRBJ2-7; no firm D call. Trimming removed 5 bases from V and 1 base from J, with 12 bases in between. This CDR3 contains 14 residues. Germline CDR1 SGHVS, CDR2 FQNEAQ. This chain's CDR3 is CASSPETASYEQYF. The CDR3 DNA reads TGTGCCAGCAGCCCCGAGACTGCGTCCTACGAGCAGTACTTC.

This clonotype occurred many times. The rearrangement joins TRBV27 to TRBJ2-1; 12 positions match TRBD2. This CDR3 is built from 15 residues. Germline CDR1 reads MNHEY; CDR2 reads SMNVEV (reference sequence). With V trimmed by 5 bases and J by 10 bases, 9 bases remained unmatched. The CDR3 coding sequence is TGTGCCAGCAGTGATCTAGCGGGAGGGCCTTGGGAGCAGTTCTTC. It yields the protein CASSDLAGGPWEQFF.

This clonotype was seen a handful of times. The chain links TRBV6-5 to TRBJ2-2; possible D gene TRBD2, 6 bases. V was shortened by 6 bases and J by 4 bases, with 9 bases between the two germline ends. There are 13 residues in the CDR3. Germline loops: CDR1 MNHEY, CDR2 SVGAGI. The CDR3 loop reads CASRLGGTGELFF. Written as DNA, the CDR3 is TGTGCCAGCAGGCTCGGGGGCACCGGGGAGCTGTTTTTT.

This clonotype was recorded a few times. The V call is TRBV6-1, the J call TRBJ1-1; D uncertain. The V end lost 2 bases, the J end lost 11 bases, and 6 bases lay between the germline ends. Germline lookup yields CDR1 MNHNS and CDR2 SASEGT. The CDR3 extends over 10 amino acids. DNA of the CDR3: TGTGCCAGCAGTGAATTTGACGCTTTCTTT. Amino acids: CASSEFDAFF.

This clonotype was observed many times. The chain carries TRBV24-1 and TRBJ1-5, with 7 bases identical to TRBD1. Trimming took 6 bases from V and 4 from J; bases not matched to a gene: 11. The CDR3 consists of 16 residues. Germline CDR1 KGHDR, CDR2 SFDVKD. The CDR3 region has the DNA TGTGCCACCAGTAGGGGGCCTACAGGGACTAATCAGCCCCAGCATTTT. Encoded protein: CATSRGPTGTNQPQHF.

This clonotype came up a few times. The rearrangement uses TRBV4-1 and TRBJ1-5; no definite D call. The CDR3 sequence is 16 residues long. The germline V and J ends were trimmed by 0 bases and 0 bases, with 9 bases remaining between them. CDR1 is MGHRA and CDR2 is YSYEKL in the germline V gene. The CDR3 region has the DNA TGCGCCAGCAGCCAAGAAGTCGCAGTTAGCAATCAGCCCCAGCATTTT. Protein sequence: CASSQEVAVSNQPQHF.

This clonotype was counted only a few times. As DNA, the CDR3 is TGTGCCAGCAGTCGACAGGGGGCAGGCTATGGCTACACCTTC. This sequence encodes CASSRQGAGYGYTF. The chain links TRBV13 to TRBJ1-2; 10 nucleotides match TRBD1. The CDR3 is 14 amino acids. V gave up 6 bases and J gave up 4 bases; unmatched junction bases: 5. Germline V gene sequence: CDR1 PRHDT, CDR2 FYEKMQ (reference sequence).

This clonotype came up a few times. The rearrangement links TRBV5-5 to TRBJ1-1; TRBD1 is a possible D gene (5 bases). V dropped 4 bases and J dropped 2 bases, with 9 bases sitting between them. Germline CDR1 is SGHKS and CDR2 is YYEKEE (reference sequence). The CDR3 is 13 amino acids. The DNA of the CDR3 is TGTGCCAGCAGCCATGACAGAAACACTGAAGCTTTCTTT. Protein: CASSHDRNTEAFF.